The rows below give T cell receptor beta chains drawn from one sample of a study of blood T cell repertoires in COVID-19. Assay: immunoSEQ multiplex PCR; the TCRdb copy retains only in-frame clones and omits some. Among approximately 260,000 clones listed, 90% were seen once. Sample: peripheral blood. These TCRs come from a woman aged 60 to 75 with COVID-19, enrolled during active disease. CDR3s include the opening cysteine and the closing phenylalanine or tryptophan. D genes are given only for firm matches.

J	D	V	CDR3	DNA
TRBJ2-5	TRBD2	TRBV9	CASSVGTSGQETQYF	TGTGCCAGCAGCGTAGGGACTAGCGGGCAAGAGACCCAGTACTTC
TRBJ1-2	TRBD1	TRBV5-6	CASTPGQGEYGYTF	TGTGCCAGCACCCCCGGACAGGGAGAGTATGGCTACACCTTC
TRBJ1-3	.	TRBV3-1/TRBV3-2	CASSQVPGSGNTIYF	TGTGCCAGCAGCCAAGTTCCAGGGTCTGGAAACACCATATATTTT
TRBJ2-6	.	TRBV5-5	CASSLDRPSGANVLTF	TGTGCCAGCAGCTTGGACAGGCCCTCTGGGGCCAACGTCCTGACTTTC
TRBJ2-1	.	TRBV7-9	CASSLSSGNEQFF	TGTGCCAGCAGCTTGAGTAGCGGAAATGAGCAGTTCTTC
TRBJ2-5	TRBD2	TRBV5-1	CASSLTGGGQETQYF	TGCGCCAGCAGCTTGACGGGGGGAGGGCAAGAGACCCAGTACTTC
TRBJ1-1	.	TRBV12-5	CASGFGGNTEAFF	TGTGCTAGTGGTTTCGGGGGGAACACTGAAGCTTTCTTT
TRBJ2-2	.	TRBV6-4	CASSDEVNTGELFF	TGTGCCAGCAGTGACGAGGTGAACACCGGGGAGCTGTTTTTT
TRBJ1-2	.	TRBV19	CASSLRSGDGYTF	TGTGCCAGTAGTCTCCGGTCAGGGGATGGCTACACCTTC
TRBJ1-2	.	TRBV5-1	CASSGPRRGANYGYTF	TGCGCCAGCAGCGGGCCTCGCAGGGGTGCTAACTATGGCTACACCTTC
TRBJ1-1	.	TRBV4-1	CASSQGRGNTEAFF	TGCGCCAGCAGCCAAGGCAGGGGGAACACTGAAGCTTTCTTT
TRBJ2-7	TRBD1	TRBV7-8	CASRQGDEQYF	TGTGCCAGCAGGCAGGGGGACGAGCAGTACTTC
TRBJ2-1	TRBD2	TRBV7-9	CASRKTSGGYEQFF	TGTGCCAGCAGGAAGACTAGCGGGGGCTATGAGCAGTTCTTC
TRBJ1-1	.	TRBV25-1	CASSVGGPLGSTEAFF	TGTGCCAGCAGTGTGGGAGGGCCCCTGGGTTCCACTGAAGCTTTCTTT
TRBJ1-2	.	TRBV6-5	CASSYRQAGGYTF	TGTGCCAGCAGTTACAGACAGGCGGGTGGCTACACCTTC
TRBJ1-5	TRBD1	TRBV19	CASSRDRANQPQHF	TGTGCCAGTAGTAGGGACAGGGCGAATCAGCCCCAGCATTTT